This T cell receptor (beta chain) comes out of a study of STAT3 mutations in large granular lymphocyte leukemia. Study at large: Among longitudinally sequenced T-LGLL patients, roughly half had canonical activating STAT3 mutations detected. Points from the study as a whole: Treatment regimens differed across patients between samplings. TCR clonotype switching after therapy occurred in about 30% of the 18 patients. Clonal expansion was inferred from other time points because no sample existed at each clone's first appearance. At least one immunodominant TCR beta clonotype appeared in every T-cell large granular lymphocyte leukemia patient.

The data were produced by immunoSEQ multiplex PCR, yet TCRdb's version contains in-frame clones alone and is incomplete. The sample contains 5,000 to 8,000 clones, around 60% of which appear only once. Germline V lookup: CDR1 SGHRS, CDR2 YFSETQ. The length of the CDR3 is 14 residues. V was trimmed by 2 bases and J by 0 bases, leaving 6 bases between them. This clone was seen more than once but under ten times. Its antigen remains unknown. The J gene is TRBJ2-1, the V gene TRBV5-1; D remains ambiguous. The sequenced sample consisted of peripheral blood mononuclear cells. The source of this sequence is a boy aged 10-17 years with T-cell large granular lymphocyte leukemia. Some clones in this sample may be carry-over from other donors' samples. The CDR3 sequence: CASSFDTSYNEQFF. CDR3 in DNA: TGCGCCAGCAGCTTTGACACCTCCTACAATGAGCAGTTCTTC.